This note documents a single TCR beta chain sequence. Its antigen remains unknown. The J segment lost 8 bases and the V segment lost 0 bases, leaving 14 bases of the junction unmatched. The CDR3 runs 17 residues. Germline-derived CDR1 and CDR2 are SGHTA and FQGNSA. These data come from a study of T cell responses to AZD1222 COVID-19 vaccine. The assay was immunoSEQ multiplex PCR, and TCRdb's table has in-frame clones only and misses some. The sample has fewer than 110,000 clones, about nine tenths seen once. Broader study findings: It should be noted that donors were predominantly white British and more often female, and clonal diversity was possibly underestimated. Without day 14 samples, only post-peak T cell repertoires were studied.

The chain joins TRBV7-2 to TRBJ2-3, with 7 nucleotides matching TRBD2. The sequence derives from an adult in good health. Sequenced here: peripheral blood, sampled on day 0 of AZD1222 vaccination. This CDR3 is CASSLAASWGRAGTQYF. The CDR3 DNA reads TGTGCCAGCAGCTTAGCGGCATCGTGGGGGAGGGCCGGTACGCAGTATTTT.